Following are 15 T cell receptor beta chains from one sample sequenced in a study of shared clonotypes between healthy human individuals. Assay: immunoSEQ multiplex PCR; the TCRdb copy retains only in-frame clones and omits some. The sample includes just over 2,000,000 clones, about 95% seen only once; the top ten take more than 0.1%. The sample taken for sequencing was naive CD4+ T cells sorted from blood. The sample's subset: CD45RA+ positively selected. All receptors derive from a man between 18 and 35 years old in good health.

This chain connects TRBV7-8 to TRBJ1-2; possibly TRBD1 for D (5 bases). The CDR3 runs to 12 residues. Trimming removed 8 bases at V and 12 bases at J, with 19 bases between. The germline V gene has CDR1 SGHVS and CDR2 FQNEAQ. CDR3 residues: CASGRWDKGNTF. For the CDR3, the DNA is TGTGCCAGCGGCCGATGGGATAAGGGGAACACCTTC.

This chain uses TRBV6-4 with TRBJ2-2; D gene uncertain. Germline V gene lookup returns CDR1 MRHNA and CDR2 SNTAGT. V was shortened by 8 bases and J by 0 bases, with 7 bases between the two germline ends. There are 13 residues in the CDR3. This chain's CDR3 is CASRVANTGELFF. The CDR3 nucleotides read TGTGCCAGCCGCGTTGCGAACACCGGGGAGCTGTTTTTT.

As DNA, the CDR3 is TGTGCCACGACAGGGGGCTACGAGCAGTACTTC. The encoded protein is CATTGGYEQYF. The V call is TRBV10-3, the J call TRBJ2-7, with TRBD1 matching 9 bases. The CDR3 is made up of 11 amino acids. CDR1 ENHRY and CDR2 SYGVKD come from the germline V gene. V lost 10 bases and J lost 3; bases outside the gene matches: 1.

The table lists this clone with a count of one. Written as DNA, the CDR3 is TGTGCTAGTGGTTTGGTCTCCAAGGGACTAGCGGATTCCTACAATGAGCAGTTCTTC. This translates into CASGLVSKGLADSYNEQFF. The chain has TRBV12-5 and TRBJ2-1, with 11 bases identical to TRBD2. Per germline, CDR1 LGHNT and CDR2 FRNRAP. With 0 bases clipped from V and 1 base from J, the junction kept 8 bases outside the gene matches. The CDR3 extends over 19 amino acids. Supplemented by reference TRBV12-5 and TRBJ2-1, the full variable domain reads DARVTQTPRHKVTEMGQEVTMRCQPILGHNTVFWYRQTMMQGLELLAYFRNRAPLDDSGMPKDRFSAEMPDATLATLKIQPSEPRDSAVYFCASGLVSKGLADSYNEQFFGPGTRLTVL.

This sequence joins TRBV19 and TRBJ2-3; 8 bases align to TRBD1. Germline V CDR1 and CDR2: LNHDA, SQIVND (reference sequence). The CDR3 has 15 amino acids. V lost 3 bases to trimming and J lost 6 bases; unmatched junction nucleotides: 8. CDR3 bases: TGTGCCAGTAGTATCGTCGACAGGGGCTCCGATACGCAGTATTTT. The encoded protein is CASSIVDRGSDTQYF.

The CDR3 loop reads CASTTGTGYEQYF. The CDR3 bases are TGCGCCAGCACCACCGGGACAGGCTACGAGCAGTACTTC. This chain connects TRBV5-1 to TRBJ2-7; TRBD1 agrees at 8 bases. The CDR3 has 13 amino acids. Unmatched junction bases numbered 5, after V lost 6 bases and J lost 3 bases. Looked up from germline, CDR1 is SGHRS and CDR2 is YFSETQ.

V and J are TRBV5-1 and TRBJ2-3; TRBD1 matches 7 bases. J was trimmed by 4 bases and V by 4 bases; bases with no gene match: 6. This CDR3 region has 14 residues. Germline CDR1 and CDR2: SGHRS and YFSETQ. This chain's CDR3 is CASSNRDSPDTQYF. The CDR3 DNA reads TGCGCCAGCAGCAACCGGGACAGCCCAGATACGCAGTATTTT. The variable domain in full, with the rest retrieved from reference TRBV5-1 and TRBJ2-3, is KAGVTQTPRYLIKTRGQQVTLSCSPISGHRSVSWYQQTPGQGLQFLFEYFSETQRNKGNFPGRFSGRQFSNSRSEMNVSTLELGDSALYLCASSNRDSPDTQYFGPGTRLTVL.

The V call is TRBV18, the J call TRBJ2-7, with 8 positions matching TRBD1. The ends lost 6 bases at V and 0 bases at J; junction bases unmatched: 10. The CDR3 runs to 16 residues. From germline, CDR1 is KGHSH and CDR2 LQKENI. CDR3 bases: TGTGCCAGCTCGCAGCGACGGGACAGGTACTCCTACGAGCAGTACTTC. The encoded protein is CASSQRRDRYSYEQYF.

This clone was counted a single time. This rearrangement joins TRBV5-1 to TRBJ1-4; D possibly corresponds to TRBD1 (6 bases). The CDR3 length is 15 residues. The V gene's germline CDR1 is SGHRS and CDR2 YFSETQ. Trimming pared 4 bases from V and 5 bases from J, leaving 15 bases between. CDR3 DNA sequence: TGCGCCAGCAGCCGAGAGTGGGGGGCCAATGAAAAACTGTTTTTT. It codes for CASSREWGANEKLFF.

This chain links TRBV6-6 with TRBJ2-7, with D hard to call. The CDR3 extends over 14 amino acids. Germline V lookup: CDR1 MNHNY, CDR2 SVGAGI (reference sequence). V lost 2 bases to trimming and J lost 0 bases, with 8 bases between them. Written as DNA, the CDR3 is TGTGCCAGCAGTTACGGGCTACCCTCCTACGAGCAGTACTTC. Protein sequence: CASSYGLPSYEQYF.

This chain connects TRBV4-1 to TRBJ2-7; 10 bases line up with TRBD1. Losses at the gene ends were 3 bases for V and 0 bases for J; bases not matched to a gene: 8. Germline V gives CDR1 MGHRA, CDR2 YSYEKL. This CDR3 has 17 residues. CDR3 loop: CASSHPGGTGASYEQYF. The CDR3 bases are TGCGCCAGCAGCCATCCCGGCGGGACAGGGGCCTCCTACGAGCAGTACTTC.

This clone showed up just once. The genes are TRBV7-9 and TRBJ1-2; D unresolved. CDR1 and CDR2 from the germline V gene are SEHNR and FQNEAQ (reference sequence). Trimming removed 5 bases from V and 5 bases from J, with 9 bases in between. This CDR3 contains 12 residues. For the CDR3, the DNA is TGTGCCAGCAGCACTCTGACGTATGGCTACACCTTC. This translates into CASSTLTYGYTF.

The chain links TRBV6-6 to TRBJ2-7, with 8 bases fitting TRBD2. This CDR3 has 13 residues. Trimming at V came to 7 bases and at J to 0 bases, leaving 2 bases not matched to a gene. Germline V gene lookup returns CDR1 MNHNY and CDR2 SVGAGI (reference sequence). CDR3 DNA sequence: TGTGCCAGCAATCGGGGGGGCTCCTACGAGCAGTACTTC. Its protein product is CASNRGGSYEQYF.

V gene TRBV30 combines with J gene TRBJ2-2; D is undetermined. Trimming left V 5 bases short and J 5 bases short, with 12 bases between. Germline-derived CDR1 and CDR2 are GTSNPN and SVGIG (reference sequence). The CDR3 covers 13 residues. This CDR3 is CAWSPGRTGELFF. The CDR3 bases are TGTGCCTGGTCTCCGGGCCGGACCGGGGAGCTGTTTTTT.

This rearrangement joins TRBV27 to TRBJ2-3, with TRBD2 identical over 14 bases. CDR3 length: 16 amino acids. Germline V gene lookup returns CDR1 MNHEY and CDR2 SMNVEV (reference sequence). V lost 8 bases, J lost 4 bases, and 8 bases stayed unmatched. The CDR3 nucleotides read TGTGCCAGCTTACGACTAGCGGGGGGGCCGTCAGATACGCAGTATTTT. Translating it yields CASLRLAGGPSDTQYF.